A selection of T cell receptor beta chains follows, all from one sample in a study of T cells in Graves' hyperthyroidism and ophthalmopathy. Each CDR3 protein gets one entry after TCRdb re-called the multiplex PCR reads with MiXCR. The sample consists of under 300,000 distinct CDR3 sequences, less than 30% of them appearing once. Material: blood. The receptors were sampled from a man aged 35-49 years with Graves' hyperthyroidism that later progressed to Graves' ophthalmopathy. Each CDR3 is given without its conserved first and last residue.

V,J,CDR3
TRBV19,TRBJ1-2,ASRNTGTGDFYGYT
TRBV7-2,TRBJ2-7,ATAIQLAVLSYEQY
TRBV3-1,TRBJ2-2,ASSPPRGWGPGELF
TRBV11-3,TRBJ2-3,ASSLGRGPDTQY
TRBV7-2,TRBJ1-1,ASSLKIGPEAF
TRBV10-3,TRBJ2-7,ATGGQSYEQY
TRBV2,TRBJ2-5,ASSEGTSGSIGETQY
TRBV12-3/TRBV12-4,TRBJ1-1,ASSPLSGGWTEAF
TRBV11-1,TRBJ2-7,ASSFPPWTGGDSYEQY
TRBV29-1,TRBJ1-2,SVAGADYGYT
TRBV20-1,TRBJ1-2,SASPIQGGRSPGYT
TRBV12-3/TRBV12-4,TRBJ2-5,ASSSTGLEETQY
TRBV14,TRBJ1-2,ASSPWTGDGYT
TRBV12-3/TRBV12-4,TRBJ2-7,ASTPTGPSGEQY
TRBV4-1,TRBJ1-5,ASSQGTGWGNQPQH
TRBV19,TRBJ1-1,ASIRDIFYTEAF
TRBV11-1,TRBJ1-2,ASSLTGNNYGYT
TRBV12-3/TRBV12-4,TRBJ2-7,ASSLSSSPYEQY
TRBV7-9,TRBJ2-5,ASSLELSRETQY
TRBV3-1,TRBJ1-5,ASAGGTSNQPQH
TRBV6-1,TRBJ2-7,ASFSGNSYEQY
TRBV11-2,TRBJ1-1,ASSLRGRRDATEAF
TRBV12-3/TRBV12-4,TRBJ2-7,ASSFTGYEQY
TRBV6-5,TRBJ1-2,ASSTGQTNYT
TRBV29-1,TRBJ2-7,SVTTGALSYEQY
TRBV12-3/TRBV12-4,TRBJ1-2,ASSGTDYTNYGYT
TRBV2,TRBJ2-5,ASRGGQGILETQY
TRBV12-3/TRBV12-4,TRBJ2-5,ASSDPAGTAQY
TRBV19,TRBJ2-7,ASSNQVNPGWEQY
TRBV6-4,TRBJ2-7,ASSLRGRLAGGHEQY
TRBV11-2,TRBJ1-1,ASSFLGGTEAF
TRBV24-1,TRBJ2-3,ATSFGGTDTQY
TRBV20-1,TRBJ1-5,SARGGFNQPQH
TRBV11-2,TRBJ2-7,ASRVAGGPEEQY
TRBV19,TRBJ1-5,ASSGAYQPQH
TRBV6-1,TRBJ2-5,ASSTGFSGQETQY
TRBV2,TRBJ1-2,ASGEEIGGYT
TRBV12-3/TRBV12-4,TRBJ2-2,ASSSDRGENTGELF
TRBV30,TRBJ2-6,AWSGTKSGANVLT
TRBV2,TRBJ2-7,ASSETQPYEQY
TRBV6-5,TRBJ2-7,ASSYSRGQLYEQY
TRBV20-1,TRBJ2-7,SVKRDGTYEQY
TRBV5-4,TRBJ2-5,ASSPRLAGVQETQY
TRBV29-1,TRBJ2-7,SVVGPGQGRNEQY
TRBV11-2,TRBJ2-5,ASSLGGLAGGPSSEETQY
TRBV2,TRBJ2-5,ASSDLAGTQETQY
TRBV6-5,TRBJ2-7,ASSSWGPPYEQY
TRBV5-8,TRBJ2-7,ASSTTGQGTYEQY
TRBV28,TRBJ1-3,ASSSPGPDGGNTIY
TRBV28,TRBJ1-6,ASSLSGSGSPLH
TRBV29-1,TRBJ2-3,SVWVTTTSSDTQY
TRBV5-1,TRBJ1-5,ASSPGLNQPQH
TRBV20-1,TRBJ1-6,SARAARGDNSPLH
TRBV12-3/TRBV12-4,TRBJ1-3,ASTYLYTIY
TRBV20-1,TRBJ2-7,SASRPGGGTYEQY
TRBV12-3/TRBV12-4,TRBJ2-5,ASSSRSGRIETQY
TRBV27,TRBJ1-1,ASSWSNQGGATEAF
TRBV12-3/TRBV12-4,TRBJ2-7,ASSPGTSGLYEQY
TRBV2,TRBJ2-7,ASGRERDYEQY
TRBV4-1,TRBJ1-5,ASSQDSSPGRYQPQH